This is a list of T cell receptor beta chains from one sample in a study of blood T cell repertoires in COVID-19. Libraries were prepared by immunoSEQ multiplex PCR; TCRdb keeps only in-frame clonotypes and omits some of them. The sample holds 60,000 to 90,000 clones, approximately 85% seen once. The sequenced sample consisted of peripheral blood. These receptors all come from a man between 60 and 75 years old with COVID-19, enrolled during active disease. The CDR3 runs from the conserved cysteine through the conserved F or W. The order of the fields is J gene, D gene, V gene, clone size, CDR3 protein. A D gene is named only where the DNA matches it firmly. Size tells how often a clone was seen (once, few, many) or the class of an expanded clone, and some rows leave it out.

TRBJ1-6 . TRBV28 . CASSPTDGDRSPLHF
TRBJ2-7 . TRBV13 . CASSSATGGGNEQYF
TRBJ1-2 TRBD1 TRBV7-9 once CASSGRDRGYGYTF
TRBJ1-1 . TRBV7-9 . CASSFYDRANTEAFF
TRBJ1-6 . TRBV5-6 . CASSARGSYNSPLHF
TRBJ1-1 . TRBV29-1 . CSAAASLNTEAFF
TRBJ2-2 . TRBV5-1 . CASSVGQQNTGELFF
TRBJ2-1 TRBD2 TRBV6-4 . CASSRGGGLYNEQFF
TRBJ1-1 TRBD1 TRBV6-6 . CASSLGTGAIVYTEAFF
TRBJ2-5 TRBD2 TRBV6-5 many CASSYGLAETQYF
TRBJ1-1 . TRBV7-9 once CASSLGGKVLNTEAFF
TRBJ2-1 TRBD2 TRBV7-2 . CASSLLWGPAGGYNEQFF
TRBJ2-5 TRBD1 TRBV27 . CASSIDRGETQYF
TRBJ1-1 . TRBV5-1 . CASSPGTNTEAFF
TRBJ2-3 TRBD2 TRBV5-6 once CASSLRAGVGDTQYF
TRBJ2-7 TRBD1 TRBV14 medium-sized CASSSSQGAKQYF
TRBJ2-3 TRBD1 TRBV3-1/TRBV3-2 . CASSEGQGIDTQYF
TRBJ2-5 TRBD2 TRBV24-1 . CATGAGKQETQYF
TRBJ1-2 . TRBV12-3/TRBV12-4 . CASSDRYGYTF
TRBJ2-2 . TRBV10-3 . CAISDRGNTGELFF
TRBJ2-2 TRBD1 TRBV27 . CASQSLNTGQGGELFF
TRBJ2-3 . TRBV7-9 . CASSFLDTQYF
TRBJ1-6 . TRBV3-1/TRBV3-2 . CASSQVDSPLHF
TRBJ1-5 TRBD1 TRBV7-9 . CASSPTGGMDQPQHF
TRBJ1-5 TRBD1 TRBV28 . CASRAGGAGNQPQHF
TRBJ2-7 . TRBV11-2 . CASSFRSRLTLSYEQYF
TRBJ2-2 . TRBV29-1 . CSVVLGGVGELFF
TRBJ2-5 TRBD2 TRBV4-2 . CASSQVLAGGRGETQYF
TRBJ2-7 . TRBV21-1 . CASSKEEGSYEQYF
TRBJ1-5 . TRBV5-1 . CASSLAGMSNQPQHF
TRBJ1-5 TRBD1 TRBV28 . CASMRGQFDQPQHF
TRBJ2-1 TRBD2 TRBV5-1 few CASSLGYFSGENYNEQFF
TRBJ2-1 TRBD1 TRBV11-3 . CASSLVQGPYNEQFF
TRBJ2-1 TRBD2 TRBV5-4 few CASSRDAGDLNEQFF
TRBJ2-3 . TRBV7-3 once CASSLTVAAGTDTQYF
TRBJ2-7 TRBD2 TRBV4-1 . CASSHAGGPGYEQYF
TRBJ2-7 TRBD1 TRBV6-5 . CASIPDRDYEQYF
TRBJ1-5 . TRBV10-3 . CAISRQVDNQPQHF
TRBJ1-1 . TRBV29-1 . CSVERYTEAFF
TRBJ2-3 . TRBV6-5 . CASNREGADTQYF
TRBJ2-1 TRBD1 TRBV5-1 . CASSLGQGYDEQFF
TRBJ2-1 TRBD2 TRBV11-1 . CASSFGTSGGRNEQFF
TRBJ2-2 TRBD2 TRBV12-5 . CASGLVQLAGNTGELFF
TRBJ2-5 TRBD2 TRBV10-2 . CASSATGGGETQYF
TRBJ1-1 . TRBV7-9 . CASILRVNTEAFF
TRBJ2-3 TRBD2 TRBV4-2 . CASSQEVASGHRTDTQYF
TRBJ2-3 . TRBV18 . CASSPSGSTDTQYF
TRBJ1-2 . TRBV10-3 . CAISETQGRGNYGYTF
TRBJ1-2 . TRBV3-1/TRBV3-2 . CASSQEQSYYGYTF